The clone carrying this T cell receptor beta chain has only a few counts. Its antigen is currently unknown. Here immunoSEQ multiplex PCR was the method, and the copy in TCRdb shows in-frame clones only, minus some. The sample consists of over 700,000 clones, about two thirds of them appearing once. This sample was included in a study of shared clonotypes between healthy human individuals. Points from the study as a whole: Naive subsets typically showed greater estimated richness than memory subsets. Roughly 5% of naive CD4 clonotypes were common to four donors. An expected dependence of interdonor clonotype sharing on sequencing depth was noted.

The clonotype comes from a woman aged 25 to 39 in good health. The specimen was memory CD4+ T cells sorted from blood. The sample's subset: CD45RA-negative fraction.

CDR3: CASSPGDVYTEAFF. The CDR3 DNA follows: TGTGCCAGCAGTCCCGGAGACGTTTACACTGAAGCTTTCTTT. The chain links TRBV28 to TRBJ1-1; no reliable D call. The CDR3 is made up of 14 amino acids. The V end was cut by 5 bases, the J end by 3 bases, with 13 bases between. Germline loops: CDR1 MDHEN, CDR2 SYDVKM.